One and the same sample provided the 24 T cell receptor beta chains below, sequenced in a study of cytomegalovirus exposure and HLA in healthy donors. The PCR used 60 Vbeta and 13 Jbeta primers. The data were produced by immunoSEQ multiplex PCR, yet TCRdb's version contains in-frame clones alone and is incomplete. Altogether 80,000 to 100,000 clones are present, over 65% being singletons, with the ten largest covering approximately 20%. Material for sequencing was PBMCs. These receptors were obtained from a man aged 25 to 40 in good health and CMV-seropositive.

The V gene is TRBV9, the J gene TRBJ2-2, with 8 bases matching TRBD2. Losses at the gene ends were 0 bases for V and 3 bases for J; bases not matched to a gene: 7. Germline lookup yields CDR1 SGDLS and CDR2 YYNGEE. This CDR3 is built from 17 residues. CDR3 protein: CASSVDGGAGHTGELFF. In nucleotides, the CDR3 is TGTGCCAGCAGCGTAGACGGGGGGGCGGGTCACACCGGGGAGCTGTTTTTT.

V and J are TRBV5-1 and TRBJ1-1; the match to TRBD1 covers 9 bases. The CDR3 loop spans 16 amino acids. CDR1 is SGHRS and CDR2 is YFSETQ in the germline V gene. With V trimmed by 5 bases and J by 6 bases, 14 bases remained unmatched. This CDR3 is CASRGQGGESFAEAFF. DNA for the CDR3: TGCGCCAGCAGGGGACAGGGAGGAGAGTCATTTGCTGAAGCTTTCTTT.

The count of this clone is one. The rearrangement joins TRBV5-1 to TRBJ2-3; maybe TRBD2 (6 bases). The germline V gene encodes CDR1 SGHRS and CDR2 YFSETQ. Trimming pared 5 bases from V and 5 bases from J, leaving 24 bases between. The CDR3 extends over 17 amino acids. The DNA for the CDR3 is TGCGCCAGCAGTCTCTACATCACGGAACTGGGGGGAGATACGCAGTATTTT. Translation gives CASSLYITELGGDTQYF.

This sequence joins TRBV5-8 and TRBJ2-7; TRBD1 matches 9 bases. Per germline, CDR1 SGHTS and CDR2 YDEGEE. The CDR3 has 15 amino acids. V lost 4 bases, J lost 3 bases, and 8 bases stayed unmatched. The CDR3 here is CASSPSTGGYYEQYF. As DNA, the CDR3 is TGTGCCAGCAGCCCTTCGACAGGGGGATACTACGAGCAGTACTTC.

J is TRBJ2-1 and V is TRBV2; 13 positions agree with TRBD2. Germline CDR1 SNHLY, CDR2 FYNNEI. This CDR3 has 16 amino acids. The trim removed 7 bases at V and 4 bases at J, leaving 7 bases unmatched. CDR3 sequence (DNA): TGTGCCAGCACCGAGACTAGCGGGAGGCCTTACAATGAGCAGTTCTTC. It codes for CASTETSGRPYNEQFF.

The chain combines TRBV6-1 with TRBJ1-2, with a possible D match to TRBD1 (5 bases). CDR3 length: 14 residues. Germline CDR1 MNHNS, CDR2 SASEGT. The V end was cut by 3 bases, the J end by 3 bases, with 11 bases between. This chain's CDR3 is CASSEVQGYYGYTF. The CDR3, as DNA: TGTGCCAGCAGTGAGGTGCAGGGATACTATGGCTACACCTTC.

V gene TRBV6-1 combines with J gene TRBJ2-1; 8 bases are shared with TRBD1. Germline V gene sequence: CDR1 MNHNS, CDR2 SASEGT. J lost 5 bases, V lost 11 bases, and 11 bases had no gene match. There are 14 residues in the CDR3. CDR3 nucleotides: TGTGCCGGGGGTGGGGCAGGGGGCAACAATGAGCAGTTCTTC. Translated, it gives CAGGGAGGNNEQFF.

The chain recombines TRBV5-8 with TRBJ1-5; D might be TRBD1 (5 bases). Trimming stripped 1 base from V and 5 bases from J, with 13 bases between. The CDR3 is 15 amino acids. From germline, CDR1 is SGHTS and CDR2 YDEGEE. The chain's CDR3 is CASSLNRGSDQPQHF. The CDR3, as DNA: TGTGCCAGCAGCTTGAATCGGGGGTCGGATCAGCCCCAGCATTTT.

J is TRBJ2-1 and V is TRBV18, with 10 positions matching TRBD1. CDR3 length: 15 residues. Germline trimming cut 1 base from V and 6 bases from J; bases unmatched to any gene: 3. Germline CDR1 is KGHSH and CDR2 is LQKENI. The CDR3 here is CASSPRDRGPNEQFF. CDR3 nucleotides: TGTGCCAGCTCACCACGGGACAGGGGCCCCAATGAGCAGTTCTTC. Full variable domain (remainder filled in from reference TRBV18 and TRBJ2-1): NAGVMQNPRHLVRRRGQEARLRCSPMKGHSHVYWYRQLPEEGLKFMVYLQKENIIDESGMPKERFSAEFPKEGPSILRIQQVVRGDSAAYFCASSPRDRGPNEQFFGPGTRLTVL.

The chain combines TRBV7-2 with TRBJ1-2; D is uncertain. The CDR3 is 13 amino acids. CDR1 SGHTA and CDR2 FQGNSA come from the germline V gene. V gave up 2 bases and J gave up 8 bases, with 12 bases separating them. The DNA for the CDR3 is TGTGCCAGCAGCTTAAATTCACCTCGGGGCTACACCTTC. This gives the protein CASSLNSPRGYTF.

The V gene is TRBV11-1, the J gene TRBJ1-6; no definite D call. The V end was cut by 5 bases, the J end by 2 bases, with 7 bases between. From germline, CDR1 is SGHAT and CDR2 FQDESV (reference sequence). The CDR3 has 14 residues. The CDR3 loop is CASSPAAYNSPLHF. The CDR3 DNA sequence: TGTGCCAGCAGCCCAGCGGCCTATAATTCACCCCTCCACTTT.

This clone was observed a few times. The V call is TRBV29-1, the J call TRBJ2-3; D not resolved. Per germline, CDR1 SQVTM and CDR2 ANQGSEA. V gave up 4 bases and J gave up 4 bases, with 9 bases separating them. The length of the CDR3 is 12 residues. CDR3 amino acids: CSVGRISDTQYF. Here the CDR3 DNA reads TGCAGCGTTGGGCGGATTTCAGATACGCAGTATTTT.

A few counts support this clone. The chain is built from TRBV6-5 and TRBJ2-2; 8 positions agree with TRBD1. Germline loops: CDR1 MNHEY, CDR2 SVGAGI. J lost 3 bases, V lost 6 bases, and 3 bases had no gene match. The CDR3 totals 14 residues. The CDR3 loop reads CASSGQGDTGELFF. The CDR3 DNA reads TGTGCCAGCAGCGGACAGGGCGACACCGGGGAGCTGTTTTTT.

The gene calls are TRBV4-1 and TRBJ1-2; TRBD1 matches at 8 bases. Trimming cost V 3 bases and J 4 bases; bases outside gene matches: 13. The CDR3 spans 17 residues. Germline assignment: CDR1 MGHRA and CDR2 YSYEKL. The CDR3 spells CASSHTWPRTGTYGYTF. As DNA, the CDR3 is TGCGCCAGCAGCCATACTTGGCCCCGGACAGGGACCTATGGCTACACCTTC.

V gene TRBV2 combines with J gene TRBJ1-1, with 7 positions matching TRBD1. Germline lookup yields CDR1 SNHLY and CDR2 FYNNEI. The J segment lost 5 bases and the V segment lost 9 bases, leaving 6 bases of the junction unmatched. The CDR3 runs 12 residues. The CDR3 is CASSGGRTEAFF. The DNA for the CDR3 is TGTGCCAGTTCAGGGGGTCGGACTGAAGCTTTCTTT. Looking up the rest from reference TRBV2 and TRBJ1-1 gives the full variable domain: EPEVTQTPSHQVTQMGQEVILRCVPISNHLYFYWYRQILGQKVEFLVSFYNNEISEKSEIFDDQFSVERPDGSNFTLKIRSTKLEDSAMYFCASSGGRTEAFFGQGTRLTVV.

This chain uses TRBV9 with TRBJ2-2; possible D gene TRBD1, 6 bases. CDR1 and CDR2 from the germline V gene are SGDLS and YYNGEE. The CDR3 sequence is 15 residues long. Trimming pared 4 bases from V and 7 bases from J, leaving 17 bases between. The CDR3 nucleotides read TGTGCCAGCAGCTTTAAGAACAGGGCCGACGGGGAGCTGTTTTTT. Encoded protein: CASSFKNRADGELFF. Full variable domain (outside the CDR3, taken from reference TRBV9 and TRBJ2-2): DSGVTQTPKHLITATGQRVTLRCSPRSGDLSVYWYQQSLDQGLQFLIQYYNGEERAKGNILERFSAQQFPDLHSELNLSSLELGDSALYFCASSFKNRADGELFFGEGSRLTVL.

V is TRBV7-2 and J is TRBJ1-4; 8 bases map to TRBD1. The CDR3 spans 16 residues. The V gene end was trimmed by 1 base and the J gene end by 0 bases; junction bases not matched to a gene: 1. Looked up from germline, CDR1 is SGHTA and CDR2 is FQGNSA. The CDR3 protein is CASSLDRGATNEKLFF. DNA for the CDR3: TGTGCCAGCAGCTTAGACAGGGGGGCAACTAATGAAAAACTGTTTTTT. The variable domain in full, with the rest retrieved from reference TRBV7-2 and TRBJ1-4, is GAGVSQSPSNKVTEKGKDVELRCDPISGHTALYWYRQSLGQGLEFLIYFQGNSAPDKSGLPSDRFSAERTGGSVSTLTIQRTQQEDSAVYLCASSLDRGATNEKLFFGSGTQLSVL.

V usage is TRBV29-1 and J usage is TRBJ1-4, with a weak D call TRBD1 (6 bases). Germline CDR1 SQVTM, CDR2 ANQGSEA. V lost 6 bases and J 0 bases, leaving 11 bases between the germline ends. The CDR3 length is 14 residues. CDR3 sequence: CSVADRPTNEKLFF. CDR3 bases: TGCAGCGTGGCGGACAGACCAACTAATGAAAAACTGTTTTTT.

CDR3 loop: CASRAGLAAATQYF. The CDR3 DNA sequence: TGTGCCAGCAGGGCGGGACTGGCGGCGGCTACGCAGTATTTT. The J gene is TRBJ2-3, the V gene TRBV2; a possible D gene is TRBD2 (6 bases). CDR1 SNHLY and CDR2 FYNNEI come from the germline V gene. The CDR3 loop spans 14 amino acids. Trimming shortened V by 6 bases and J by 8 bases, and 18 bases separated the two germline ends.

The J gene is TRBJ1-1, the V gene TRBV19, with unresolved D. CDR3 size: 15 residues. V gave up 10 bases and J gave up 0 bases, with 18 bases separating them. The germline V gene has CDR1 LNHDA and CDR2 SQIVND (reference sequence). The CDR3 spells CATSIGTYVNTEAFF. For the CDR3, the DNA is TGTGCCACCAGTATAGGCACCTATGTGAACACTGAAGCTTTCTTT.

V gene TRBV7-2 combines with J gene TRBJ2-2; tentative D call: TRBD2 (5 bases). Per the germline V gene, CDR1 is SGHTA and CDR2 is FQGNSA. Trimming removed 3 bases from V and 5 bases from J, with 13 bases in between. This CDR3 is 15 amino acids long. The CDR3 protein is CASSFQEGRTGELFF. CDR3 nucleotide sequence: TGTGCCAGCAGCTTTCAAGAGGGTCGTACCGGGGAGCTGTTTTTT.

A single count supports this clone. The CDR3 DNA reads as TGTGCCAGCAGCGACGCAGGGAGCGGGCAGCCCCAGCATTTT. This translates into CASSDAGSGQPQHF. The gene calls are TRBV28 and TRBJ1-5; D perhaps matches TRBD1 (5 bases). The CDR3 is 14 amino acids. The germline gives CDR1 MDHEN, CDR2 SYDVKM. Trimming stripped 6 bases from V and 7 bases from J, with 16 bases between.

CDR3 sequence (DNA): TGTGCCAGCAGTTACTCCTCGACAGGGGGCCCCTACGAGCAGTACTTC. Translation gives CASSYSSTGGPYEQYF. The chain recombines TRBV6-5 with TRBJ2-7, with 10 bases lining up with TRBD1. Germline CDR1 is MNHEY and CDR2 is SVGAGI. This CDR3 comprises 16 residues. Trimming at V came to 0 bases and at J to 2 bases, leaving 4 bases not matched to a gene.

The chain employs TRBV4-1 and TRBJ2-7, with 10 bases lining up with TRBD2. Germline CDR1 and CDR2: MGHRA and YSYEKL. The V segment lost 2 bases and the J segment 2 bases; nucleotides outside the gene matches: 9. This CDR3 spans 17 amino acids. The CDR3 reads CASSQSLSGGVTYEQYF. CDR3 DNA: TGCGCCAGCAGCCAAAGCCTCAGCGGGGGGGTAACCTACGAGCAGTACTTC.